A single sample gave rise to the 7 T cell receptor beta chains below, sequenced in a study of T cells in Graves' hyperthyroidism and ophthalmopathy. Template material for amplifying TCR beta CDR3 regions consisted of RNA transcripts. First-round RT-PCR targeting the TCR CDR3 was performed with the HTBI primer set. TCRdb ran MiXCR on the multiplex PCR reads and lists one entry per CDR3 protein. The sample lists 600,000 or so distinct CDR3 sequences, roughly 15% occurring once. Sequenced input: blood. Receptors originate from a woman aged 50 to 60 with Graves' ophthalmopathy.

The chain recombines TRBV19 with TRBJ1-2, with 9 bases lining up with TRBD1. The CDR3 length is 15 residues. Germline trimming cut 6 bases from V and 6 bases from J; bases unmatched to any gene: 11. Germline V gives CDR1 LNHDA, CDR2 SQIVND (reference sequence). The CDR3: CASSQIGTGYDGYTF. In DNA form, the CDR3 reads TGTGCCAGTAGCCAAATCGGGACAGGGTACGATGGCTACACCTTC.

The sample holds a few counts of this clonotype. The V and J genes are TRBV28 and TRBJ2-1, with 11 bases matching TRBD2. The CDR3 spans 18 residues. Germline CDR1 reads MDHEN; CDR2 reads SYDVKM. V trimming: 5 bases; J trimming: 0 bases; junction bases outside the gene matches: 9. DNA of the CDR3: TGTGCCAGCAGTCTGGGACTAGCGGAGAACCTCTCCTACAATGAGCAGTTCTTC. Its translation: CASSLGLAENLSYNEQFF.

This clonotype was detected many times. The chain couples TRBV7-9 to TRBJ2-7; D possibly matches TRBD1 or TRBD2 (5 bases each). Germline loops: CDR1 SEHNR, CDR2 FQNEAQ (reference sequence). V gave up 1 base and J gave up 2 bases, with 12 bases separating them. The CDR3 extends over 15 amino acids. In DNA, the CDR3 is TGTGCCAGCAGCTTAGGGTTTGGGGGTCCCTACGAGCAGTACTTC. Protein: CASSLGFGGPYEQYF.

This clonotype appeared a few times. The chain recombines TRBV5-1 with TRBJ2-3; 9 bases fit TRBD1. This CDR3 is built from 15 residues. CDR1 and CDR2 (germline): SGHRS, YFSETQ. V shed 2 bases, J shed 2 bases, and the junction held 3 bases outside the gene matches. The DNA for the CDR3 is TGCGCCAGCAGCTTACAGGGGGCGGACACAGATACGCAGTATTTT. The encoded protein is CASSLQGADTDTQYF.

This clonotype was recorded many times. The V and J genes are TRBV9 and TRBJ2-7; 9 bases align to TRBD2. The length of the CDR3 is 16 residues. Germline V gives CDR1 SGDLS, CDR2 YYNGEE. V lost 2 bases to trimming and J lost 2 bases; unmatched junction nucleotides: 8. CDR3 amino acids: CASSVEPRTSAYEQYF. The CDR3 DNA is TGTGCCAGCAGCGTGGAACCTAGGACTAGCGCCTACGAGCAGTACTTC.

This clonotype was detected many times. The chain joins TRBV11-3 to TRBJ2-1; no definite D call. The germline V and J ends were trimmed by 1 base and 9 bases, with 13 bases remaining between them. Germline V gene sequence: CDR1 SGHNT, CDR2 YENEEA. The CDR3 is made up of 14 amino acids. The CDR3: CASSLGRRWVEQFF. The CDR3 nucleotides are TGTGCCAGCAGCTTAGGAAGGCGGTGGGTTGAGCAGTTCTTC.

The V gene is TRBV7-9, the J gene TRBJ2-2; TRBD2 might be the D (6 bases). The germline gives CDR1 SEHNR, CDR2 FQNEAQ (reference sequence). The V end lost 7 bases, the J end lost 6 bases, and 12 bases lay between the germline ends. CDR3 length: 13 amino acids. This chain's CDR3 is CASTIGGSGELFF. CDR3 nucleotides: TGTGCCAGCACTATCGGAGGGTCCGGGGAGCTGTTTTTT.